Detailed here is one T cell receptor (beta chain). In the original analysis: Reference gene primer amplification gave nucleated cell count estimates. Using immunoSEQ multiplex PCR, the repertoire was profiled, and TCRdb retains in-frame clones only, with some absent. V, J and clone size reflect that table, while D and trimming were determined from the DNA. The table shows roughly 200,000 clones, with about 86% occurring only once. Trimming left V 7 bases short and J 5 bases short, with 8 bases between. This CDR3 is 11 amino acids long. These data originate in a study of blood T cell repertoires in COVID-19. Study-level background: The United States, Italy and Spain were the sources of the acute and convalescent COVID-19 samples. From T cells, B-cell-depleted T cells, or PBMCs came the material, which was cDNA or gDNA.

The clonotype was recovered from a man aged 55-75 years who had recovered from COVID-19. The sample consisted of peripheral blood. V is TRBV12-3 or TRBV12-4 and J is TRBJ1-2; D gene uncertain. This CDR3 is CASTTGYGYTF. The CDR3 DNA is TGTGCCAGCACCACCGGGTATGGCTACACCTTC.